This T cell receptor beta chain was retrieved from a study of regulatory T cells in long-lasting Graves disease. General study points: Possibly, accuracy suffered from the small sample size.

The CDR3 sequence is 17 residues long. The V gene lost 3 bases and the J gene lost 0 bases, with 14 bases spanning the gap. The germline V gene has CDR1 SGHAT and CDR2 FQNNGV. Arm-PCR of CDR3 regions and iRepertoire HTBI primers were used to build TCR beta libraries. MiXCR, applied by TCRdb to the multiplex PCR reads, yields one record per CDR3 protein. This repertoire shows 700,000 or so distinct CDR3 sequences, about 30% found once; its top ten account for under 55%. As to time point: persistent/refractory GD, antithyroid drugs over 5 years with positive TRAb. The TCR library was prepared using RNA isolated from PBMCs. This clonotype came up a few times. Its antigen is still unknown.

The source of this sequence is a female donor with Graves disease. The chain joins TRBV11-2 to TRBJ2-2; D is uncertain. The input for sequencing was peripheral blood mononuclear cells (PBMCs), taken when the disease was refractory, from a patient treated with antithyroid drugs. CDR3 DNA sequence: TGTGCCAGCAGCTTTTCCGTCCCCGGGTCGAACACCGGGGAGCTGTTTTTT. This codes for CASSFSVPGSNTGELFF.